The 11 T cell receptor beta chains below come from one sample, sequenced in a study of blood T cell repertoires in COVID-19. Generated by immunoSEQ multiplex PCR, the TCRdb table keeps only in-frame clones and is missing some. The sample has 250,000 or so clones; roughly 84% are singletons. Input material: peripheral blood. The receptors come from a woman aged 35 to 49 who had recovered from COVID-19.

The chain links TRBV18 to TRBJ1-4, with 7 bases fitting TRBD1. The CDR3 extends over 15 amino acids. Germline V gives CDR1 KGHSH, CDR2 LQKENI. J gave up 5 bases and V 2 bases, and 5 bases lay outside the gene matches. CDR3: CASSPRGTENEKLFF. DNA for the CDR3: TGTGCCAGCTCACCAAGAGGGACAGAAAATGAAAAACTGTTTTTT.

This sequence joins TRBV30 and TRBJ1-1; D is perhaps TRBD1 (6 bases). V lost 2 bases, J lost 10 bases, and 14 bases lay in between. The CDR3 sequence is 12 residues long. Germline CDR1 GTSNPN, CDR2 SVGIG (reference sequence). The CDR3 is CAWSLTGRRAFF. In DNA form, the CDR3 reads TGTGCCTGGAGTCTTACAGGGCGGAGAGCTTTCTTT.

This chain joins TRBV7-9 and TRBJ1-5; 8 nucleotides agree with TRBD1. The CDR3 is 16 amino acids. Per germline, CDR1 SEHNR and CDR2 FQNEAQ (reference sequence). After removal of 5 bases from V and 0 bases from J, the junction contained 6 bases not matched to a gene. CDR3 sequence (DNA): TGTGCCAGCAGCCCAGGGGGCGGGAGTAGCAATCAGCCCCAGCATTTT. Residues: CASSPGGGSSNQPQHF. Based on the CDR3 plus reference TRBV7-9 and TRBJ1-5, the full variable domain is DTGVSQNPRHKITKRGQNVTFRCDPISEHNRLYWYRQTLGQGPEFLTYFQNEAQLEKSRLLSDRFSAERPKGSFSTLEIQRTEQGDSAMYLCASSPGGGSSNQPQHFGDGTRLSIL.

V usage is TRBV7-8 and J usage is TRBJ1-1; D is unclear. Germline lookup yields CDR1 SGHVS and CDR2 FQNEAQ. V was clipped by 3 bases and J by 0 bases, with 14 bases between them. The CDR3 has 16 amino acids. The CDR3 is CASSFGFPQLNTEAFF. The CDR3, as DNA: TGTGCCAGCAGCTTTGGTTTCCCACAGCTGAACACTGAAGCTTTCTTT.

The J gene is TRBJ1-5, the V gene TRBV29-1, with a possible D match to TRBD1 (6 bases). This CDR3 spans 13 amino acids. The germline V and J ends were trimmed by 6 bases and 1 base, with 10 bases remaining between them. Germline lookup yields CDR1 SQVTM and CDR2 ANQGSEA. The CDR3 sequence: CSVGTSSNQPQHF. The CDR3 nucleotides are TGCAGCGTCGGGACATCGAGCAATCAGCCCCAGCATTTT.

CDR3: CASSPLRRSTGGTVVYGNQPQHF. The CDR3 DNA reads as TGTGCCAGCAGTCCCCTACGACGCTCTACTGGGGGGACAGTCGTATATGGCAATCAGCCCCAGCATTTT. The gene calls are TRBV28 and TRBJ1-5, with 7 nucleotides matching TRBD1. Germline lookup yields CDR1 MDHEN and CDR2 SYDVKM. The CDR3 has 23 residues. V trimming: 5 bases; J trimming: 2 bases; junction bases outside the gene matches: 30.

The chain combines TRBV4-1 with TRBJ1-1; tentative D call: TRBD1 (5 bases). The V gene lost 0 bases and the J gene lost 1 base, with 15 bases spanning the gap. The CDR3 extends over 17 amino acids. Germline V gene lookup returns CDR1 MGHRA and CDR2 YSYEKL. This CDR3 is CASSQDSWGRANTEAFF. CDR3 DNA: TGCGCCAGCAGCCAAGATTCGTGGGGCAGGGCGAACACTGAAGCTTTCTTT.

V gene TRBV9 combines with J gene TRBJ2-3, with TRBD2 identical over 8 bases. The ends lost 1 base at V and 2 bases at J; junction bases unmatched: 9. The germline V gene encodes CDR1 SGDLS and CDR2 YYNGEE. This CDR3 is built from 17 residues. The CDR3: CASSVWGGGPSTDTQYF. In nucleotides, the CDR3 is TGTGCCAGCAGCGTATGGGGCGGGGGGCCTTCCACAGATACGCAGTATTTT.

Turning to this clone: A read error may produce the germline difference seen at one junction end. The genes are TRBV3-1 (or the pseudogene TRBV3-2) and TRBJ2-5; 10 bases align to TRBD1. The length of the CDR3 is 13 residues. Germline V CDR1 and CDR2: LGHDT, YNNKEL (reference sequence). The CDR3 nucleotides read TGTGCCAGCAGCCAACCGACAGGGGGCCACCCGAACTTC. It specifies CASSQPTGGHPNF.

The chain is built from TRBV6-1 and TRBJ1-4, with D maybe TRBD1 (5 bases). The germline gives CDR1 MNHNS, CDR2 SASEGT. The length of the CDR3 is 15 residues. V dropped 3 bases and J dropped 8 bases, with 16 bases sitting between them. This chain's CDR3 is CASSDGGQGGEKLFF. CDR3 nucleotide sequence: TGTGCCAGCAGTGACGGAGGGCAGGGTGGCGAAAAACTGTTTTTT.

This chain connects TRBV28 to TRBJ2-5; 9 bases are shared with TRBD1. The V and J ends lost 6 bases and 4 bases, in that order; junction bases with no gene match: 9. The germline CDR1 and CDR2 sequences are MDHEN and SYDVKM. The CDR3 covers 15 residues. CDR3: CASSSGQGTGETQYF. As DNA, the CDR3 is TGTGCCAGCAGCTCTGGACAGGGGACGGGAGAGACCCAGTACTTC. Based on the CDR3 plus reference TRBV28 and TRBJ2-5, the full variable domain is DVKVTQSSRYLVKRTGEKVFLECVQDMDHENMFWYRQDPGLGLRLIYFSYDVKMKEKGDIPEGYSVSREKKERFSLILESASTNQTSMYLCASSSGQGTGETQYFGPGTRLLVL.